This paragraph covers one T cell receptor (beta chain) sequence. The V segment lost 5 bases and the J segment 4 bases; nucleotides outside the gene matches: 5. CDR1 and CDR2 (germline): LNHNV, YYDKDF (reference sequence). The CDR3 is 14 residues long. This sample stems from a study of blood T cell repertoires in COVID-19. Measured with immunoSEQ multiplex PCR; TCRdb has only the in-frame clones, and not every one. This table has approximately 440,000 clones, roughly 91% appearing once. The chain recombines TRBV15 with TRBJ1-5; 7 nucleotides line up with TRBD1. The sample was PBMCs or T cells enriched from blood (not recorded which). The clonotype originates from a man younger than 30 who had recovered from COVID-19. CDR3 sequence: CATSERQGNQPQHF. In DNA, the CDR3 is TGTGCCACCAGCGAACGACAGGGAAATCAGCCCCAGCATTTT.